This entry concerns a single T cell receptor (beta chain). Its specificity is unknown. The data derive from a study of cytomegalovirus exposure and HLA in healthy donors. The overall study: Approximately 80 million unique TCRs, all from HLA-typed donors, were included in an early release of the data. Overall study results and limits: Common viral pathogens seemed to be connected with several of the most significant clusters, according to a later analysis.

Germline CDR1 reads MNHNS; CDR2 reads SASEGT. The CDR3 covers 15 residues. V was pared by 5 bases and J by 5 bases, with 11 bases of the junction left unmatched. The PCR made use of 60 Vbeta and 13 Jbeta primers. TCRdb's copy holds only in-frame clones and misses some; the assay was immunoSEQ multiplex PCR. Among about 210,000 clones listed, over 80% were seen once. The source of this sequence is a man aged 35 to 55 in good health and CMV-seropositive. The chain couples TRBV6-1 to TRBJ2-5, with 7 bases that match TRBD1. Input material: PBMCs. The CDR3 DNA reads as TGTGCCAGCAGTCTAACAGGGGTGGGGCGGGAGACCCAGTACTTC. This sequence encodes CASSLTGVGRETQYF.